This T cell receptor beta chain was retrieved from a study of T cell responses to AZD1222 COVID-19 vaccine. Whole-study context: Timing groups of about 4 and about 12 weeks for second doses were pooled. Study outcomes and limitations: An increase in Spike-specific TCR breadth and depth was observed after two AZD1222 doses. At baseline, seropositivity was found in only five or six AZD1222 recipients.

Comment on this clone: Its antigen is still unknown.

The table came from immunoSEQ multiplex PCR; TCRdb's copy has only in-frame clones and leaves some out. The sample has over 100,000 clones; roughly nine tenths are singletons. J lost 6 bases, V lost 3 bases, and 6 bases had no gene match. Germline V gene lookup returns CDR1 KGHDR and CDR2 SFDVKD. CDR3 length: 16 residues. The chain carries TRBV24-1 and TRBJ2-1; 11 nucleotides agree with TRBD1. This clonotype originated in an adult in good health. The sample here was peripheral blood, taken on day 0 of AZD1222 vaccination. The CDR3 protein is CATSDPGTGGGNEQFF. The CDR3 coding sequence is TGTGCCACCAGTGATCCTGGGACAGGGGGAGGCAATGAGCAGTTCTTC.